The rows below give T cell receptor beta chains drawn from one sample of a study of blood T cells in healthy people across ages. TCRdb analysed the 5' RACE reads with MiXCR anew, one entry per CDR3 protein. The table shows around 900,000 distinct CDR3 sequences, with 51% occurring only once. The sequencing sample was made of blood. These receptors all come from a woman aged 55-69 years in good health. Both conserved end residues are part of each CDR3. The D gene is left open where the match is weak. Size is omitted from some rows. Given values are once, few, many or a class for expanded clones.

D,J,V,size,DNA,CDR3
NA,TRBJ2-7,TRBV7-9,few,TGTGCCAGCAGCACTAGACTAGACCCCGAGCAGTACTTC,CASSTRLDPEQYF
NA,TRBJ2-7,TRBV5-1,few,TGCGCCAGCAGCTCGGAAGCTTCCTACGAGCAGTACTTC,CASSSEASYEQYF
TRBD2,TRBJ2-7,TRBV5-1,once,TGCGCCAGCAGCTCCAGCCCTAGCGGGAGTACCTACAATGAGCAGTACTTC,CASSSSPSGSTYNEQYF
NA,TRBJ1-1,TRBV29-1,few,TGCAGCGTCACAGTGAACACTGAAGCTTTCTTT,CSVTVNTEAFF
NA,TRBJ2-1,TRBV12-3/TRBV12-4,once,TGTGCCAGCAGGCCAGCTAAGGCTAGCAGCTACAATGAGCAGTTCTTC,CASRPAKASSYNEQFF
NA,TRBJ2-2,TRBV6-6,NA,TGTGCCAGCAGTCCCAGTCCAGGGAACACCGGGGAGCTGTTTTTT,CASSPSPGNTGELFF
NA,TRBJ2-1,TRBV7-9,NA,TGTGCCAGCAGCTTAGGTCGTAGTGAGCAGTTCTTC,CASSLGRSEQFF
NA,TRBJ1-4,TRBV6-6,few,TGTGCCAGCAGTTCTAGCTACCAGGCGACCGCTAATGAAAAACTGTTTTTT,CASSSSYQATANEKLFF
NA,TRBJ2-4,TRBV7-9,NA,TGTGCCAGCAGCTTAGCTTCCTGGGAAAACATTCAGTACTTC,CASSLASWENIQYF
TRBD1,TRBJ2-3,TRBV4-2,few,TGTGCCAGCAGGGACAGGAGCACAGATACGCAGTATTTT,CASRDRSTDTQYF
NA,TRBJ2-7,TRBV6-7,few,TGTGCCAGATCCGCTGAGAGGGGCCCCTACGAGCAGTACTTC,CARSAERGPYEQYF
TRBD1,TRBJ2-7,TRBV4-1,NA,TGCGCCAGCAGCTTCCCGGACAGGCCTACCTACGAGCAGTACTTC,CASSFPDRPTYEQYF
NA,TRBJ2-7,TRBV4-3,NA,TGCGCCAGCAGTCTCCTTCCGGAATTACAGCAGTACTTC,CASSLLPELQQYF
NA,TRBJ2-7,TRBV3-1,few,TGTGCCAGCAGCCAAGATGGCGACTCGGAGCAGTACTTC,CASSQDGDSEQYF
NA,TRBJ1-5,TRBV9,NA,TGTGCCGGCAGCGTAGGGGTAAGGAGGGATCAGCCCCAGCATTTT,CAGSVGVRRDQPQHF
NA,TRBJ2-7,TRBV20-1,NA,TGCAGTGCTAGTAGGGCGGGATTAAGGTCCTCCTACGAGCAGTACTTC,CSASRAGLRSSYEQYF
NA,TRBJ2-1,TRBV2,NA,TGTGCCAGCAGTGAGTCAGGTCCCTACAATGAGCAGTTCTTC,CASSESGPYNEQFF
TRBD1,TRBJ1-2,TRBV3-1,few,TGTGCCAGCAGCCAACGTCGGACAGGGGGCGGCTATGGCTACACCTTC,CASSQRRTGGGYGYTF
NA,TRBJ1-4,TRBV25-1,NA,TGTGCCAGCAGCAGTGAGTACAATGAAAAACTGTTTTTT,CASSSEYNEKLFF
TRBD1,TRBJ2-7,TRBV5-6,NA,TGTGCCAGCAGCTTGACAGGGGGCAACGAGCAGTACTTC,CASSLTGGNEQYF
TRBD2,TRBJ2-5,TRBV7-2,few,TGTGCCAGCAGCTTAAGGGCTAGCGGGAGGACCCAAGAGACCCAGTACTTC,CASSLRASGRTQETQYF
NA,TRBJ2-1,TRBV3-1,few,TGTGCCAGCAGCCCTTCCGGGGCCTATGTGCAGTTCTTC,CASSPSGAYVQFF
NA,TRBJ1-4,TRBV5-1,NA,TGCGCCAGCAGCGAGGCGTACAGACTAGATGAAAAACTGTTTTTT,CASSEAYRLDEKLFF
TRBD1,TRBJ2-5,TRBV4-3,once,TGCGCCAGCAGCCAAGATCCCTGGACAGGGGACCAAGAGACCCAGTACTTC,CASSQDPWTGDQETQYF
TRBD2,TRBJ2-7,TRBV29-1,few,TGCAGCGTTGTCCCGGGACTAGCGTTCGAGCAGTACTTC,CSVVPGLAFEQYF
NA,TRBJ1-4,TRBV29-1,NA,TGCAGCGTTGAGGGGGGAGCGGGAGAAAAACTGTTTTTT,CSVEGGAGEKLFF
TRBD1,TRBJ2-7,TRBV5-5,many,TGTGCCAGCAGCTTGTCCGGGACAGTCTACGAGCAGTACTTC,CASSLSGTVYEQYF
NA,TRBJ2-5,TRBV11-2,NA,TGTGCCAGCAGCTCATACAGAAACACCCAAGAGACCCAGTACTTC,CASSSYRNTQETQYF
NA,TRBJ2-1,TRBV27,NA,TGTGCCTGCAGTTTAATCCCGCAAGCCGGCTGGGGAAATGAGCAGTTCTTC,CACSLIPQAGWGNEQFF
TRBD2,TRBJ2-1,TRBV20-1,NA,TGCAGTGCTAGGGGGACTAGCTTTCCCAATGAGCAGTTCTTC,CSARGTSFPNEQFF
NA,TRBJ1-6,TRBV5-1,NA,TGCGCCAGCAGCCTTCCCGGGGGCGGATCACCCCTCCACTTT,CASSLPGGGSPLHF
NA,TRBJ2-3,TRBV27,NA,TGTGCCAGCTTGGGTCGTGTAGGGGTTAGCACAGATACGCAGTATTTT,CASLGRVGVSTDTQYF
NA,TRBJ1-2,TRBV6-2/TRBV6-3,NA,TGTGCCAGCAGTTACTCGACTGACTCCTATGGCTACACCTTC,CASSYSTDSYGYTF